The next 25 T cell receptor beta chains were all read from a single sample in a study of blood T cell repertoires in COVID-19. The repertoire was sequenced with immunoSEQ multiplex PCR; TCRdb's copy has only in-frame clones and lacks some. The repertoire holds approximately 91,000 clones, with approximately 72% as singletons. Material for sequencing was peripheral blood. All receptors derive from a man in his sixties or seventies with acute or convalescent COVID-19.

The chain employs TRBV28 and TRBJ2-6; 8 bases map to TRBD1. Germline V gene sequence: CDR1 MDHEN, CDR2 SYDVKM. J was trimmed by 0 bases and V by 5 bases; bases with no gene match: 9. The CDR3 covers 18 residues. CDR3 in DNA: TGTGCCAGCAGTCTTATGACAGGGGTAAGCTCTGGGGCCAACGTCCTGACTTTC. Translated: CASSLMTGVSSGANVLTF. The whole variable domain, remainder taken from reference TRBV28 and TRBJ2-6, is DVKVTQSSRYLVKRTGEKVFLECVQDMDHENMFWYRQDPGLGLRLIYFSYDVKMKEKGDIPEGYSVSREKKERFSLILESASTNQTSMYLCASSLMTGVSSGANVLTFGAGSRLTVL.

There are a few counts of this clone. V usage is TRBV29-1 and J usage is TRBJ2-7; D perhaps matches TRBD2 (5 bases). Trimming cost V 6 bases and J 2 bases, with 8 bases left between them. Germline V gene data show CDR1 as SQVTM and CDR2 as ANQGSEA. The CDR3 loop spans 11 amino acids. CDR3 residues: CSVPGAYEQYF. The CDR3 nucleotides read TGCAGCGTCCCCGGGGCCTACGAGCAGTACTTC.

The CDR3 DNA is TGTGCCAGCTCACCGGACAGGGGGCTCGGGGCCAACGTCCTGACTTTC. Protein: CASSPDRGLGANVLTF. The chain recombines TRBV18 with TRBJ2-6, with 11 positions matching TRBD1. The J segment lost 4 bases and the V segment lost 3 bases, leaving 2 bases of the junction unmatched. The CDR3 consists of 16 residues. CDR1 KGHSH and CDR2 LQKENI come from the germline V gene.

The chain has TRBV28 and TRBJ1-2; 10 bases match TRBD1. The CDR3 has 16 residues. Germline V lookup: CDR1 MDHEN, CDR2 SYDVKM. V was clipped by 2 bases and J by 4 bases; unmatched bases: 7. The CDR3 protein is CASSLRQGAGGYGYTF. Here the CDR3 DNA reads TGTGCCAGCAGTTTAAGACAGGGGGCAGGAGGCTATGGCTACACCTTC.

CDR3 region: CAWSMGAPYEQYF. The CDR3 coding sequence is TGTGCCTGGAGTATGGGGGCTCCTTACGAGCAGTACTTC. This chain uses TRBV30 with TRBJ2-7, with D perhaps matching TRBD1 (6 bases). The V end was cut by 2 bases, the J end by 4 bases, with 12 bases between. This CDR3 contains 13 residues. The germline CDR1 and CDR2 sequences are GTSNPN and SVGIG (reference sequence).

This clone was found once. This chain joins TRBV5-1 and TRBJ2-5; D might be TRBD1 (6 bases). This CDR3 is 13 amino acids long. Germline V gene sequence: CDR1 SGHRS, CDR2 YFSETQ. V gave up 0 bases and J gave up 4 bases, with 7 bases separating them. The CDR3 protein is CASSLETGETQYF. CDR3 bases: TGCGCCAGCAGCTTGGAGACAGGAGAGACCCAGTACTTC.

This clone has more than one count but fewer than ten. The V and J genes are TRBV5-1 and TRBJ1-1; the D gene is possibly TRBD1 (6 bases). CDR1 and CDR2 (germline): SGHRS, YFSETQ. The CDR3 has 15 amino acids. V lost 2 bases and J lost 3, with 14 bases in between. CDR3 sequence reads: CASSLNRVADTEAFF. For the CDR3, the DNA is TGCGCCAGCAGCTTAAACAGGGTTGCGGACACTGAAGCTTTCTTT.

The chain joins TRBV29-1 to TRBJ1-1; D unresolved. CDR1 is SQVTM, CDR2 ANQGSEA, per germline. The length of the CDR3 is 11 residues. This CDR3 is CADSWNTEAFF. The CDR3 nucleotides read TGCGCGGACTCTTGGAACACTGAAGCTTTCTTT.

The gene calls are TRBV7-8 and TRBJ2-3; TRBD2 aligns across 13 bases. The CDR3 contains 16 residues. The germline CDR1 and CDR2 sequences are SGHVS and FQNEAQ. With V trimmed by 4 bases and J by 4 bases, 5 bases remained unmatched. The CDR3 nucleotides read TGTGCCAGCAGCTCGAGGACTAGCGGGAGTCCAGATACGCAGTATTTT. Its protein is CASSSRTSGSPDTQYF.

The J gene is TRBJ1-5, the V gene TRBV24-1; D is perhaps TRBD1 (6 bases). The CDR3 is made up of 15 amino acids. CDR1 KGHDR and CDR2 SFDVKD come from the germline V gene. V lost 5 bases and J 8 bases, leaving 18 bases between the germline ends. CDR3: CATSAGDRRIEPQHF. CDR3 nucleotides: TGTGCCACCAGTGCCGGAGACAGGCGTATTGAGCCCCAGCATTTT.

The chain employs TRBV24-1 and TRBJ2-3; 10 bases fit TRBD2. There are 15 residues in the CDR3. Per germline, CDR1 KGHDR and CDR2 SFDVKD. V trimming: 5 bases; J trimming: 5 bases; junction bases outside the gene matches: 6. CDR3 sequence reads: CATSGSGRDKDTQYF. The CDR3 bases are TGTGCCACCAGTGGGAGCGGGAGGGATAAAGATACGCAGTATTTT.

The V call is TRBV5-6, the J call TRBJ2-5; the match to TRBD1 covers 9 bases. Germline assignment: CDR1 SGHDT and CDR2 YYEEEE. This CDR3 has 12 amino acids. The ends lost 5 bases at V and 5 bases at J; junction bases unmatched: 1. The CDR3 sequence is CASRGTGETQYF. For the CDR3, the DNA is TGTGCCAGCAGAGGGACAGGGGAGACCCAGTACTTC.

The V and J genes are TRBV3-1 (or the pseudogene TRBV3-2) and TRBJ1-4, with 9 bases lining up with TRBD1. The V gene end was trimmed by 6 bases and the J gene end by 7 bases; junction bases not matched to a gene: 6. The CDR3 spans 14 residues. Per germline, CDR1 LGHDT and CDR2 YNNKEL (reference sequence). The DNA of the CDR3 is TGTGCCAGCAGACCGGACAGGGGAGTTGAAAAACTGTTTTTT. Its protein product is CASRPDRGVEKLFF.

The chain recombines TRBV5-1 with TRBJ1-2; D unresolved. This CDR3 contains 14 residues. Germline CDR1 is SGHRS and CDR2 is YFSETQ. Trimming cost V 4 bases and J 4 bases, with 14 bases left between them. In DNA form, the CDR3 reads TGCGCCAGCAGCCCGGGTCGGGTTGGCTATGGCTACACCTTC. Translating gives CASSPGRVGYGYTF.

V gene TRBV4-2 combines with J gene TRBJ2-1, with a possible D match to TRBD2 (5 bases). The CDR3 is 14 amino acids. V lost 0 bases, J lost 8 bases, and 11 bases lay in between. CDR1 and CDR2 (germline): LGHNA, YNFKEQ. DNA for the CDR3: TGTGCCAGCAGCCAAGATCCCCTAGCCCATGAGCAGTTCTTC. Protein sequence: CASSQDPLAHEQFF.

The chain couples TRBV6-6 to TRBJ2-1, with D maybe TRBD2 (5 bases). CDR1 is MNHNY and CDR2 is SVGAGI in the germline V gene (reference sequence). Trimming cost V 4 bases and J 1 base, with 11 bases left between them. The CDR3 has 15 residues. CDR3: CASSFLSGSYNEQFF. The CDR3 DNA reads TGTGCCAGCAGTTTCCTGAGCGGATCCTACAATGAGCAGTTCTTC.

The chain employs TRBV5-6 and TRBJ1-2; possibly TRBD1 for D (5 bases). The length of the CDR3 is 13 residues. CDR1 and CDR2 (germline): SGHDT, YYEEEE. The V gene lost 4 bases and the J gene lost 7 bases, with 14 bases spanning the gap. CDR3 in amino acids: CASSPPGVGGYTF. DNA for the CDR3: TGTGCCAGCAGCCCTCCGGGGGTGGGTGGCTACACCTTC.

This chain uses TRBV3-1 (or the pseudogene TRBV3-2) with TRBJ1-5; 10 bases line up with TRBD1. This CDR3 is built from 16 residues. The J segment lost 2 bases and the V segment lost 4 bases, leaving 5 bases of the junction unmatched. The germline V gene has CDR1 LGHDT and CDR2 YNNKEL (reference sequence). The CDR3 DNA is TGTGCCAGCAGCCCCTCGGGACAGGGGCGCAATCAGCCCCAGCATTTT. The encoded protein is CASSPSGQGRNQPQHF.

With regard to this clone: This sample also contains other DNA sequences that code for the same CDR3. The V and J genes are TRBV7-2 and TRBJ2-3; D not resolved. The CDR3 has 11 residues. Germline V lookup: CDR1 SGHTA, CDR2 FQGNSA. Trimming pared 4 bases from V and 5 bases from J, leaving 4 bases between. Here the CDR3 reads CASSSRDTQYF. For the CDR3, the DNA is TGTGCCAGCAGCTCTAGAGATACGCAGTATTTT.

This chain links TRBV18 with TRBJ2-1; 10 nucleotides match TRBD2. The CDR3 runs 17 residues. Unmatched junction bases numbered 14, after V lost 6 bases and J lost 6 bases. Germline CDR1 is KGHSH and CDR2 is LQKENI. CDR3 DNA: TGTGCCAGCTCCCCTACCAGTGGGGCTAGCGGGGGCAATGAGCAGTTCTTC. Protein: CASSPTSGASGGNEQFF. The full variable domain, with the rest looked up from reference TRBV18 and TRBJ2-1, is NAGVMQNPRHLVRRRGQEARLRCSPMKGHSHVYWYRQLPEEGLKFMVYLQKENIIDESGMPKERFSAEFPKEGPSILRIQQVVRGDSAAYFCASSPTSGASGGNEQFFGPGTRLTVL.

This rearrangement joins TRBV6-2 or TRBV6-3 to TRBJ1-5, with D possibly matching TRBD1 (6 bases). V was trimmed by 2 bases and J by 5 bases, leaving 13 bases between them. This CDR3 contains 15 residues. Germline values: CDR1 MNHEY, CDR2 SVGEGT. The CDR3 loop is CASSYNGGGDQPQHF. The DNA of the CDR3 is TGTGCCAGCAGTTACAACGGAGGGGGGGATCAGCCCCAGCATTTT.

The sample holds one count of this clone. The gene calls are TRBV5-6 and TRBJ2-2; TRBD1 matches 12 bases. V dropped 0 bases and J dropped 4; count of bases not matched to a gene: 1. The V gene's germline CDR1 is SGHDT and CDR2 YYEEEE. The CDR3 is made up of 16 amino acids. CDR3 sequence (DNA): TGTGCCAGCAGCTTGGGGGGACAGGGGGCCACCGGGGAGCTGTTTTTT. It encodes CASSLGGQGATGELFF.

The chain carries TRBV4-2 and TRBJ1-1; 9 positions match TRBD1. CDR1 and CDR2 (germline): LGHNA, YNFKEQ. The CDR3 runs to 15 residues. J was trimmed by 3 bases and V by 1 base; bases with no gene match: 3. DNA for the CDR3: TGTGCCAGCAGCCAAGCGGGGGACAGGGACACTGAAGCTTTCTTT. Encoded protein: CASSQAGDRDTEAFF.

The gene calls are TRBV11-2 and TRBJ1-2, with TRBD1 as a possible D gene (6 bases). Germline CDR1 reads SGHAT; CDR2 reads FQNNGV. This CDR3 spans 14 amino acids. V was trimmed by 0 bases and J by 9 bases, leaving 14 bases between them. This CDR3 reads CASSLDPQGISYTF. The CDR3 nucleotides read TGTGCCAGCAGCTTAGATCCACAGGGTATTAGCTACACCTTC.

This clone was seen more than once but under ten times. The chain links TRBV5-5 to TRBJ1-1; D might be TRBD1 (6 bases). Germline CDR1 is SGHKS and CDR2 is YYEKEE (reference sequence). The CDR3 has 15 amino acids. V lost 0 bases to trimming and J lost 2 bases, with 11 bases between them. In DNA form, the CDR3 reads TGTGCCAGCAGCTTGGGACAGGTTGGAAACACTGAAGCTTTCTTT. Its translation: CASSLGQVGNTEAFF.